The 2 T cell receptor beta chains below were found in one sample sequenced in a study of beta chain features in type 1 diabetes. General study results and limits: Shortening that was moderate but significant affected the TCRB CDR3s of Type 1 diabetes patients in all four CD4+ subsets.

These receptors lack a known antigen. Every bit of the isolated RNA underwent reverse transcription, so sequencing read expressed TCRB transcripts. Measured with immunoSEQ multiplex PCR; TCRdb has only the in-frame clones, and not every one. The table lists some 330,000 clones, roughly 12% of them singletons, with 0.0095% to 0.011% in the top ten. The specimen was naive CD4+ T cells from blood. The receptors were sampled from a young woman with type 1 diabetes.

This clone was counted only a few times. The J gene is TRBJ2-5, the V gene TRBV19; D not resolved. V gave up 2 bases and J gave up 5 bases, with 9 bases separating them. The CDR3 spans 13 residues. Germline V gene sequence: CDR1 LNHDA, CDR2 SQIVND (reference sequence). The CDR3 DNA reads TGTGCCAGTAGTATACTGGGCTCGGAGACCCAGTACTTC. Translation: CASSILGSETQYF. The full variable domain, completed using reference TRBV19 and TRBJ2-5, is DGGITQSPKYLFRKEGQNVTLSCEQNLNHDAMYWYRQDPGQGLRLIYYSQIVNDFQKGDIAEGYSVSREKKESFPLTVTSAQKNPTAFYLCASSILGSETQYFGPGTRLLVL.

This clone turned up a few times. The V and J genes are TRBV29-1 and TRBJ2-2, with TRBD2 matching 8 bases. J was trimmed by 3 bases and V by 6 bases; bases with no gene match: 9. The CDR3 extends over 15 amino acids. CDR1 is SQVTM, CDR2 ANQGSEA, per germline. CDR3 residues: CSVLGGGTHTGELFF. CDR3 coding DNA: TGCAGCGTGTTGGGCGGGGGGACGCACACCGGGGAGCTGTTTTTT.